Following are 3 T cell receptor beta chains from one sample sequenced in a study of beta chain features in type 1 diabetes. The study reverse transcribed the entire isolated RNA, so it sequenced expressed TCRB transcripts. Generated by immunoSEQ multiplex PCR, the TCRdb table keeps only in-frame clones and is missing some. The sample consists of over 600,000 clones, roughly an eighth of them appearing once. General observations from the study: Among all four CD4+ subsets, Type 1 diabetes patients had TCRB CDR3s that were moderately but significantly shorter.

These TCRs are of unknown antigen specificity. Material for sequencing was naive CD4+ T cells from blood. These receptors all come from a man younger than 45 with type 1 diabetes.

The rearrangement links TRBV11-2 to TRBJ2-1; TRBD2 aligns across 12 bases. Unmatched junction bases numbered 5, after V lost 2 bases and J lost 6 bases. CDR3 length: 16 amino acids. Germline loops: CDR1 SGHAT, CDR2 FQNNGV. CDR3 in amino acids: CASSLIPLAGGNEQFF. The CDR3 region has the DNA TGTGCCAGCAGCTTAATCCCACTAGCGGGGGGCAATGAGCAGTTCTTC. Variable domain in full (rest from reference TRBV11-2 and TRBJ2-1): EAGVAQSPRYKIIEKRQSVAFWCNPISGHATLYWYQQILGQGPKLLIQFQNNGVVDDSQLPKDRFSAERLKGVDSTLKIQPAKLEDSAVYLCASSLIPLAGGNEQFFGPGTRLTVL.

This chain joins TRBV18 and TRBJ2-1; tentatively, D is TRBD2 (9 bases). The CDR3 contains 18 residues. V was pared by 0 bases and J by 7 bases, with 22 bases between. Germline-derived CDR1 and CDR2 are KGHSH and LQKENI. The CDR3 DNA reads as TGTGCCAGCTCACCACCGCGGGGGGGACAGGCCAGGAGGAATGAGCAGTTCTTC. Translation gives CASSPPRGGQARRNEQFF.

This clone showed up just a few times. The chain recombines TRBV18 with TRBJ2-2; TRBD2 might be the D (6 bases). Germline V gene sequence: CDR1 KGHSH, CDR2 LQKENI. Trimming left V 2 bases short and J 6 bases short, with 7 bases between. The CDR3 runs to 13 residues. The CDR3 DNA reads TGTGCCAGCTCACCAAGGGAGGCCGGGGAGCTGTTTTTT. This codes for CASSPREAGELFF.